This T cell receptor (beta chain) stems from a study of CD8 T cells in Susac syndrome. Study-wide points: Susac-specific public clones numbered more than 15 in total CD8+ repertoires (and 4 or 5 in CD8+ TEMRA repertoires).

As to this clonotype: The antigen remains unidentified.

The V end lost 0 bases, the J end lost 6 bases, and 12 bases lay between the germline ends. This CDR3 has 14 residues. Per germline, CDR1 DFQATT and CDR2 SNEGSKA (reference sequence). Random-hexamer reverse transcription was applied to roughly 0.5 to 1 ug RNA. The amplification used immunoSEQ multiplex PCR on TCR beta CDR3; it spanned 54 Vbeta and 13 Jbeta. One entry per CDR3 protein results from TCRdb running MiXCR on the immunoSEQ multiplex PCR reads. In the table there are about 130,000 distinct CDR3 sequences, around 95% of which are singletons. The gene calls are TRBV20-1 and TRBJ2-1; no clear D gene. Material: CD8+ T cells from PBMCs. The receptor's source is a human donor with Susac syndrome. In DNA form, the CDR3 reads TGCAGTGCTAGAGACGGGTACGGTCGCAATGAGCAGTTCTTC. Amino acid sequence: CSARDGYGRNEQFF.